These T cell receptor beta chains were read from a single sample in a study of graft-versus-host responses after intestinal transplantation. Using immunoSEQ multiplex PCR, the repertoire was profiled, and TCRdb retains in-frame clones only, with some absent. The sample lists roughly 46,000 clones; 90% to 95% were seen once. Specimen: PBMCs, collected around 800 days after a first intestinal transplant, on the day of a second. These receptors originate from a human patient who received an intestinal transplant, so some T cells may come from the graft donor. CDR3s include the opening cysteine and the closing phenylalanine or tryptophan. The D gene is left open where the match is weak. The size field is filled for only some rows; it gives once, few, many or a size class.

j_gene: TRBJ2-1
v_gene: TRBV6-4
abundance: .
d_gene: TRBD2
CDR3aa: CASSDSGTSGSNEQFF
CDR3nt: TGTGCCAGCAGTGACTCAGGGACTAGCGGGAGCAATGAGCAGTTCTTC

j_gene: TRBJ2-1
v_gene: TRBV27
abundance: .
d_gene: TRBD2
CDR3aa: CASTAGTSGNNEQFF
CDR3nt: TGTGCCAGCACCGCAGGGACTAGCGGGAACAATGAGCAGTTCTTC

j_gene: TRBJ1-3
v_gene: TRBV7-8
abundance: once
d_gene: .
CDR3aa: CASSLAGTGNTIYF
CDR3nt: TGTGCCAGCAGCCTGGCGGGGACTGGAAACACCATATATTTT

j_gene: TRBJ1-1
v_gene: TRBV19
abundance: .
d_gene: .
CDR3aa: CASSIKTGQVTEAFF
CDR3nt: TGTGCCAGTAGTATAAAAACGGGGCAGGTCACTGAAGCTTTCTTT

j_gene: TRBJ2-3
v_gene: TRBV29-1
abundance: .
d_gene: .
CDR3aa: CSVGDWRRGTDTQYF
CDR3nt: TGCAGCGTTGGGGACTGGCGGAGGGGGACAGATACGCAGTATTTT

j_gene: TRBJ1-1
v_gene: TRBV21-1
abundance: .
d_gene: .
CDR3aa: CASSNMLGEENTEAFF
CDR3nt: TGTGCCAGCAGCAATATGTTGGGTGAGGAGAACACTGAAGCTTTCTTT

j_gene: TRBJ1-5
v_gene: TRBV7-2
abundance: once
d_gene: .
CDR3aa: CASSLESGRVGQPQHF
CDR3nt: TGTGCCAGCAGCTTAGAATCGGGCAGGGTAGGTCAGCCCCAGCATTTT

j_gene: TRBJ2-1
v_gene: TRBV20-1
abundance: .
d_gene: .
CDR3aa: CSASLNEQFF
CDR3nt: TGCAGTGCTAGCTTGAATGAGCAGTTCTTC

j_gene: TRBJ2-1
v_gene: TRBV7-9
abundance: .
d_gene: .
CDR3aa: CASSPEGSLYEQFF
CDR3nt: TGTGCCAGCAGCCCCGAGGGATCTCTCTACGAGCAGTTCTTC

j_gene: TRBJ2-5
v_gene: TRBV19
abundance: few
d_gene: .
CDR3aa: CASSQGRETQYF
CDR3nt: TGTGCCAGTAGTCAGGGGAGGGAGACCCAGTACTTC

j_gene: TRBJ1-5
v_gene: TRBV28
abundance: .
d_gene: .
CDR3aa: CASKITVFGGAQPQHF
CDR3nt: TGTGCCAGCAAAATAACGGTTTTTGGGGGAGCTCAGCCCCAGCATTTT

j_gene: TRBJ1-6
v_gene: TRBV30
abundance: .
d_gene: .
CDR3aa: CAWSLPPLHF
CDR3nt: TGTGCCTGGAGTCTTCCACCCCTCCACTTT

j_gene: TRBJ2-2
v_gene: TRBV18
abundance: .
d_gene: .
CDR3aa: CASSPPGYGELFF
CDR3nt: TGTGCCAGCTCACCACCCGGATACGGGGAGCTGTTTTTT

j_gene: TRBJ2-7
v_gene: TRBV30
abundance: .
d_gene: TRBD1
CDR3aa: CAWSGGTGRKEQYF
CDR3nt: TGTGCCTGGAGTGGTGGGACAGGTAGGAAGGAGCAGTACTTC

j_gene: TRBJ1-4
v_gene: TRBV11-3
abundance: .
d_gene: .
CDR3aa: CASSSSEAPTNEKLFF
CDR3nt: TGTGCCAGCAGCTCCTCCGAGGCGCCAACTAATGAAAAACTGTTTTTT

j_gene: TRBJ1-1
v_gene: TRBV7-9
abundance: .
d_gene: .
CDR3aa: CASSLKPIPQTQNEAFF
CDR3nt: TGTGCCAGCAGCCTAAAACCCATCCCACAAACACAAAACGAAGCTTTCTTT

j_gene: TRBJ2-7
v_gene: TRBV6-5
abundance: .
d_gene: .
CDR3aa: CASSYYSAGSYEQYF
CDR3nt: TGTGCCAGCAGTTACTATTCAGCCGGCTCCTACGAGCAGTACTTC

j_gene: TRBJ2-7
v_gene: TRBV7-2
abundance: few
d_gene: .
CDR3aa: CASSLWNYEQYF
CDR3nt: TGTGCCAGCAGCTTATGGAACTACGAGCAGTACTTC

j_gene: TRBJ2-1
v_gene: TRBV27
abundance: .
d_gene: TRBD2
CDR3aa: CASSLLAGGIREQFF
CDR3nt: TGTGCCAGCAGTTTATTGGCGGGAGGGATTCGTGAGCAGTTCTTC

j_gene: TRBJ2-1
v_gene: TRBV6-5
abundance: .
d_gene: TRBD2
CDR3aa: CASSPTSGYNEQFF
CDR3nt: TGTGCCAGCAGCCCCACTAGCGGCTACAATGAGCAGTTCTTC

j_gene: TRBJ2-3
v_gene: TRBV5-6
abundance: .
d_gene: .
CDR3aa: CASSLAGANTQYF
CDR3nt: TGTGCCAGCAGCTTGGCCGGAGCCAATACGCAGTATTTT

j_gene: TRBJ2-5
v_gene: TRBV13
abundance: .
d_gene: .
CDR3aa: CASSEWDSKTQYF
CDR3nt: TGTGCCAGCAGCGAGTGGGACTCGAAGACCCAGTACTTC

j_gene: TRBJ2-7
v_gene: TRBV27
abundance: .
d_gene: TRBD2
CDR3aa: CASSSQASGIYEQYF
CDR3nt: TGTGCCAGCAGTTCCCAGGCTAGCGGGATATACGAGCAGTACTTC

j_gene: TRBJ2-5
v_gene: TRBV9
abundance: .
d_gene: TRBD2
CDR3aa: CASSVAGLATQETQYF
CDR3nt: TGTGCCAGCAGCGTAGCGGGACTAGCGACTCAAGAGACCCAGTACTTC

j_gene: TRBJ2-7
v_gene: TRBV7-9
abundance: .
d_gene: .
CDR3aa: CASSLDGSYEQYF
CDR3nt: TGTGCCAGCAGCTTGGACGGATCCTACGAGCAGTACTTC

j_gene: TRBJ2-7
v_gene: TRBV28
abundance: few
d_gene: TRBD2
CDR3aa: CASSLPPGTSGSYEQYF
CDR3nt: TGTGCCAGCAGTTTACCTCCCGGGACTAGCGGATCCTACGAGCAGTACTTC

j_gene: TRBJ2-7
v_gene: TRBV11-2
abundance: .
d_gene: TRBD2
CDR3aa: CASRRLAGVPPYEQYF
CDR3nt: TGTGCCAGCAGAAGACTAGCGGGAGTGCCCCCTTACGAGCAGTACTTC

j_gene: TRBJ2-7
v_gene: TRBV9
abundance: .
d_gene: .
CDR3aa: CASSPRRTVVYEQYF
CDR3nt: TGTGCCAGCAGCCCCCGCCGGACGGTCGTTTACGAGCAGTACTTC

j_gene: TRBJ1-1
v_gene: TRBV7-3
abundance: .
d_gene: .
CDR3aa: CASSWDRNTEAFF
CDR3nt: TGTGCCAGCAGTTGGGACCGTAACACTGAAGCTTTCTTT

j_gene: TRBJ2-1
v_gene: TRBV25-1
abundance: .
d_gene: TRBD1
CDR3aa: CASSPANRGSYEQFF
CDR3nt: TGTGCCAGCAGCCCCGCTAACAGGGGTTCGTACGAGCAGTTCTTC

j_gene: TRBJ1-2
v_gene: TRBV6-1
abundance: .
d_gene: .
CDR3aa: CASSSTAFGEGYTF
CDR3nt: TGTGCCAGCAGTTCCACAGCTTTCGGCGAAGGCTACACCTTC

j_gene: TRBJ1-1
v_gene: TRBV6-5
abundance: .
d_gene: .
CDR3aa: CASSYSWAGEPFF
CDR3nt: TGTGCCAGCAGTTACTCATGGGCGGGGGAGCCTTTCTTT

j_gene: TRBJ2-3
v_gene: TRBV5-1
abundance: .
d_gene: .
CDR3aa: CASSLSHYTDTQYF
CDR3nt: TGCGCCAGCAGCTTGTCCCATTACACAGATACGCAGTATTTT

j_gene: TRBJ1-5
v_gene: TRBV6-1
abundance: .
d_gene: TRBD1
CDR3aa: CASSFLQGDGQPQHF
CDR3nt: TGTGCCAGCAGTTTTCTCCAGGGGGACGGACAGCCCCAGCATTTT

j_gene: TRBJ2-1
v_gene: TRBV6-5
abundance: .
d_gene: .
CDR3aa: CASSYPGTYNEQFF
CDR3nt: TGTGCCAGCAGTTACCCCGGAACCTACAATGAGCAGTTCTTC

j_gene: TRBJ2-3
v_gene: TRBV15
abundance: .
d_gene: .
CDR3aa: CATSRDVGGGTQYF
CDR3nt: TGTGCCACCAGCAGAGACGTAGGGGGAGGAACGCAGTATTTT

j_gene: TRBJ2-7
v_gene: TRBV7-9
abundance: .
d_gene: .
CDR3aa: CASRYNDYEQYF
CDR3nt: TGTGCCAGCAGATACAACGACTACGAGCAGTACTTC

j_gene: TRBJ2-3
v_gene: TRBV5-1
abundance: .
d_gene: .
CDR3aa: CASSLSSTDTQYF
CDR3nt: TGCGCCAGCAGCTTGTCGTCCACAGATACGCAGTATTTT

j_gene: TRBJ2-7
v_gene: TRBV5-1
abundance: .
d_gene: .
CDR3aa: CASSSRTETYEQYF
CDR3nt: TGCGCCAGCAGCTCTCGGACGGAGACCTACGAGCAGTACTTC

j_gene: TRBJ2-7
v_gene: TRBV6-6
abundance: .
d_gene: .
CDR3aa: CASSYSGETSEQYF
CDR3nt: TGTGCCAGCAGTTACTCGGGTGAGACTAGCGAGCAGTACTTC

j_gene: TRBJ1-1
v_gene: TRBV7-7
abundance: .
d_gene: .
CDR3aa: CASSLEQGTEAFF
CDR3nt: TGTGCTAGCAGCTTAGAACAGGGCACTGAAGCTTTCTTT

j_gene: TRBJ2-7
v_gene: TRBV7-2
abundance: once
d_gene: .
CDR3aa: CASSLVTSSYEQYF
CDR3nt: TGTGCCAGCAGCTTAGTTACCTCCTCCTACGAGCAGTACTTC

j_gene: TRBJ1-6
v_gene: TRBV15
abundance: .
d_gene: .
CDR3aa: CATSRDPANSPLHF
CDR3nt: TGTGCCACCAGCAGAGATCCAGCTAATTCACCCCTCCACTTT

j_gene: TRBJ2-6
v_gene: TRBV6-6
abundance: .
d_gene: .
CDR3aa: CASSYGPSGANVLTF
CDR3nt: TGTGCCAGCAGTTACGGACCCTCTGGGGCCAACGTCCTGACTTTC

j_gene: TRBJ2-2
v_gene: TRBV2
abundance: .
d_gene: TRBD1
CDR3aa: CASSDGQGALLGGELFF
CDR3nt: TGTGCCAGCAGTGACGGACAGGGGGCGCTTCTGGGCGGGGAGCTGTTTTTT

j_gene: TRBJ2-1
v_gene: TRBV9
abundance: .
d_gene: TRBD2
CDR3aa: CASSEPLAGGNNEQFF
CDR3nt: TGTGCCAGCAGCGAACCACTAGCGGGAGGAAACAATGAGCAGTTCTTC

j_gene: TRBJ2-1
v_gene: TRBV7-2
abundance: .
d_gene: TRBD2
CDR3aa: CASSPLAGGYNEQFF
CDR3nt: TGTGCCAGCAGCCCGCTAGCGGGAGGTTACAATGAGCAGTTCTTC

j_gene: TRBJ1-4
v_gene: TRBV5-1
abundance: .
d_gene: .
CDR3aa: CASSLAGSPHEKLFF
CDR3nt: TGCGCCAGCAGCTTGGCGGGGTCCCCGCATGAAAAACTGTTTTTT

j_gene: TRBJ2-5
v_gene: TRBV5-6
abundance: once
d_gene: TRBD2
CDR3aa: CASSLGTSGFWGETQYF
CDR3nt: TGTGCCAGCAGCTTGGGGACTAGCGGATTCTGGGGGGAGACCCAGTACTTC